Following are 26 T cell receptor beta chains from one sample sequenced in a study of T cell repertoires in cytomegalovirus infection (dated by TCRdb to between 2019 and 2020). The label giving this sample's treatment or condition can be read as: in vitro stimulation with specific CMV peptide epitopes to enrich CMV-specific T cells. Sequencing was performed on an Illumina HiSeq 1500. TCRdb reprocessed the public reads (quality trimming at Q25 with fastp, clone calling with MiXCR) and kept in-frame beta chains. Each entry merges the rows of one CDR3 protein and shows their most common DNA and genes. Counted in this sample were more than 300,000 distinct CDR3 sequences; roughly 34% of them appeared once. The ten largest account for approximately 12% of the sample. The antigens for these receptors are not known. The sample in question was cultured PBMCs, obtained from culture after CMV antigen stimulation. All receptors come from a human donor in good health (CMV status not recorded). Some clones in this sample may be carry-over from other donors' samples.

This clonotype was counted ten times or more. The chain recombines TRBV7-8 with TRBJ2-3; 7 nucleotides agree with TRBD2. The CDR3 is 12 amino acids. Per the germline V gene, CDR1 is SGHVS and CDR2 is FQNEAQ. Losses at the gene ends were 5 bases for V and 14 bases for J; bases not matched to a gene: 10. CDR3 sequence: CASSQGLGRRYF. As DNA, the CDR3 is TGTGCCAGCAGCCAAGGACTAGGTCGTCGGTATTTT. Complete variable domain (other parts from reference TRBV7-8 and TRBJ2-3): GAGVSQSPRYKVAKRGQDVALRCDPISGHVSLFWYQQALGQGPEFLTYFQNEAQLDKSGLPSDRFFAERPEGSVSTLKIQRTQQEDSAVYLCASSQGLGRRYFGPGTRLTVL.

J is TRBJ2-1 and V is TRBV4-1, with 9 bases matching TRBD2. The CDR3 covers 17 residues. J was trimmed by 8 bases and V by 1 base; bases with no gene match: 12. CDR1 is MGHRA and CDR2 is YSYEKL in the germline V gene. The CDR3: CASSQATMGLAIDEQFF. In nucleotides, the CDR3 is TGCGCCAGCAGCCAAGCGACTATGGGACTAGCAATCGATGAGCAGTTCTTC.

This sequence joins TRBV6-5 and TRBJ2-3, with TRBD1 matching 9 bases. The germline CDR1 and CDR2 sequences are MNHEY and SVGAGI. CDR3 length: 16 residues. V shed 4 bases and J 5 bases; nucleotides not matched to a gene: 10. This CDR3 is CASSSGTGNFGDTQYF. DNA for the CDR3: TGTGCCAGCAGTTCCGGGACAGGGAATTTCGGAGATACGCAGTATTTT.

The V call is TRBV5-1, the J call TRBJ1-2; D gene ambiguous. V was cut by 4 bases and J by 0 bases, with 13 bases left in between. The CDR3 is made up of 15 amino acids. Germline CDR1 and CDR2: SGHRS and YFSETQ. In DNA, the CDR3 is TGCGCCAGCAGCCCTCGCGGAGTGTCTAACTATGGCTACACCTTC. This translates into CASSPRGVSNYGYTF.

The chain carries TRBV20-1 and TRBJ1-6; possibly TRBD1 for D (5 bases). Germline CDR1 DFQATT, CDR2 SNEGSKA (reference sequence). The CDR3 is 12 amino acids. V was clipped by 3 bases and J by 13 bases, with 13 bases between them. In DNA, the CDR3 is TGCAGTGCTAGCTCGGGGGTCTCTCCCCTCCACTTT. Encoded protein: CSASSGVSPLHF.

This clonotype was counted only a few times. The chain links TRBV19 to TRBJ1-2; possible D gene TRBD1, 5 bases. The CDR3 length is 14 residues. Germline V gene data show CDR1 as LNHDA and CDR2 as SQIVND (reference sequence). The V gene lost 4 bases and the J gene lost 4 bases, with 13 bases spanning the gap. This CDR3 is CASSKDTLGYGYTF. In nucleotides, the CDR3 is TGTGCCAGTAGTAAGGACACCCTTGGCTATGGCTACACCTTC. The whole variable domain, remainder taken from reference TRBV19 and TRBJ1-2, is DGGITQSPKYLFRKEGQNVTLSCEQNLNHDAMYWYRQDPGQGLRLIYYSQIVNDFQKGDIAEGYSVSREKKESFPLTVTSAQKNPTAFYLCASSKDTLGYGYTFGSGTRLTVV.

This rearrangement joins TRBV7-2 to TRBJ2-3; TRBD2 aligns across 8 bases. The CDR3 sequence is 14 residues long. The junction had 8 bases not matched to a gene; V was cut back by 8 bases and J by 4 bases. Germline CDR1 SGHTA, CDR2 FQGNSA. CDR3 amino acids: CASSWREAADTQYF. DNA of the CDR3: TGTGCCAGCTCTTGGCGGGAGGCGGCAGATACGCAGTATTTT.

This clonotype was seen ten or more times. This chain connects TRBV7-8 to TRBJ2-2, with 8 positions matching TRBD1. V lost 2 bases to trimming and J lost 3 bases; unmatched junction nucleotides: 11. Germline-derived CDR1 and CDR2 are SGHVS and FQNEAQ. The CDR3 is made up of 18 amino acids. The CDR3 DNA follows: TGTGCCAGCAGCTTAAGATCCCGCAGGGGGCTCGACACCGGGGAGCTGTTTTTT. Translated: CASSLRSRRGLDTGELFF.

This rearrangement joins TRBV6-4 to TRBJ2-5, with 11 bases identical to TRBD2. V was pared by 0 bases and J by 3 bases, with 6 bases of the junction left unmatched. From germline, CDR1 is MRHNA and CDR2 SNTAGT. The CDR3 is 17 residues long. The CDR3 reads CASSDSTSGMREETQYF. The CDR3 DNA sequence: TGTGCCAGCAGTGACTCGACTAGCGGGATGAGAGAAGAGACCCAGTACTTC.

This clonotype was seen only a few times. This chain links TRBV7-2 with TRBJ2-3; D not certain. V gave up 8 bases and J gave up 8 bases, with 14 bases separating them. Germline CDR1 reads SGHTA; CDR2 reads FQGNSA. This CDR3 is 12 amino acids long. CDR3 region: CASGRVRGTQYF. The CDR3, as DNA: TGTGCCAGCGGAAGGGTAAGAGGTACGCAGTATTTT. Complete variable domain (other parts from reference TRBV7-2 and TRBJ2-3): GAGVSQSPSNKVTEKGKDVELRCDPISGHTALYWYRQSLGQGLEFLIYFQGNSAPDKSGLPSDRFSAERTGGSVSTLTIQRTQQEDSAVYLCASGRVRGTQYFGPGTRLTVL.

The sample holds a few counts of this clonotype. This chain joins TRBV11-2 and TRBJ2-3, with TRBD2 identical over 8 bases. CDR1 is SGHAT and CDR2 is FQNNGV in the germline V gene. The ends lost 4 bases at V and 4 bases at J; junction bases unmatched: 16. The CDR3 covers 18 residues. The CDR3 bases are TGTGCCAGCAGCTCTACGGGACTAGATTCAGAAGATTCAGATACGCAGTATTTT. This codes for CASSSTGLDSEDSDTQYF.

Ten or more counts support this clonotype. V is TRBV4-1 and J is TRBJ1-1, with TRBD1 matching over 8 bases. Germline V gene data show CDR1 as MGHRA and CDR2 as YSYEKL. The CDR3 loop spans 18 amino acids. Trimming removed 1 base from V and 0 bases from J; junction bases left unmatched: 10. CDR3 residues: CASSQGGRRTGLNTEAFF. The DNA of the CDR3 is TGCGCCAGCAGCCAAGGTGGTAGAAGGACAGGGCTGAACACTGAAGCTTTCTTT.

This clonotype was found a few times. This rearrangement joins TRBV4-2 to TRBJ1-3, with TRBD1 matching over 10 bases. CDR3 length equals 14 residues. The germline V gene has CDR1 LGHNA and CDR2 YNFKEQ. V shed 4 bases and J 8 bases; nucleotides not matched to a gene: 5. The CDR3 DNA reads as TGTGCCAGCAGCCCAGGGACAGGGGAAGACACCATATATTTT. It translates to CASSPGTGEDTIYF.

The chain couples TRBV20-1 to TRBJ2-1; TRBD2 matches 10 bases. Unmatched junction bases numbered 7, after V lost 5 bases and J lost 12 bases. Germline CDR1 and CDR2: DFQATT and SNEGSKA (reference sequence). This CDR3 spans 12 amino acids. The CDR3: CSAPNERGGQFF. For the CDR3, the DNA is TGCAGTGCTCCCAATGAGCGGGGGGGGCAGTTCTTC.

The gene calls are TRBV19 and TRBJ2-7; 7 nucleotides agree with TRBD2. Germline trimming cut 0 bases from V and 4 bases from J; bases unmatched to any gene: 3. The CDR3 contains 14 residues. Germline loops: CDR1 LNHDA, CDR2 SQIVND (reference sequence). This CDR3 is CASSIDRAGYEQYF. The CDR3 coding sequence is TGTGCCAGTAGTATAGACCGAGCGGGATACGAGCAGTACTTC.

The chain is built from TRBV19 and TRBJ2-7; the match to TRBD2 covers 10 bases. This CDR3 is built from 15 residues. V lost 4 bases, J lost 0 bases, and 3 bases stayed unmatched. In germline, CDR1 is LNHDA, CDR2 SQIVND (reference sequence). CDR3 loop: CASSTSSGSSYEQYF. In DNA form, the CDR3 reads TGTGCCAGTAGTACATCTAGCGGGAGCTCCTACGAGCAGTACTTC.

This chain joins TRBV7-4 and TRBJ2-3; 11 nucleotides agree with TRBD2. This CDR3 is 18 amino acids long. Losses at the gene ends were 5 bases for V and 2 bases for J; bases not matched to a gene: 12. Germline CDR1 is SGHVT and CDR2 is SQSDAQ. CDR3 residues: CASSIASGRSSFTDTQYF. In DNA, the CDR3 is TGTGCCAGCAGCATCGCTAGCGGGAGGTCCTCCTTCACAGATACGCAGTATTTT.

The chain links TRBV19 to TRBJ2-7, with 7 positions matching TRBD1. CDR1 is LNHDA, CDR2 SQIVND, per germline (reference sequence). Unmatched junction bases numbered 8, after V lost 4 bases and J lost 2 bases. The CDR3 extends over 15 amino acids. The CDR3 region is CASSNGLGQPYEQYF. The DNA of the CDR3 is TGTGCCAGTAGTAACGGCCTGGGACAGCCCTACGAGCAGTACTTC.

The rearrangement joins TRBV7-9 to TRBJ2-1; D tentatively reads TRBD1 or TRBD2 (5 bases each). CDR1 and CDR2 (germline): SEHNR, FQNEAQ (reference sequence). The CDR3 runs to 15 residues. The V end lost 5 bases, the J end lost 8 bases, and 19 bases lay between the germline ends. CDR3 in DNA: TGTGCCAGCAGCCCACCTCTGAGAGGGACGGATGAGCAGTTCTTC. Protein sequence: CASSPPLRGTDEQFF.

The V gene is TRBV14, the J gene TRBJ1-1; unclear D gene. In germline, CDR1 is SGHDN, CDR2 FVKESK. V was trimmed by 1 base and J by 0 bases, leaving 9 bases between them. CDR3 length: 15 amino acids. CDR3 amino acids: CASSQAGIMNTEAFF. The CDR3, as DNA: TGTGCCAGCAGCCAAGCAGGAATTATGAACACTGAAGCTTTCTTT.

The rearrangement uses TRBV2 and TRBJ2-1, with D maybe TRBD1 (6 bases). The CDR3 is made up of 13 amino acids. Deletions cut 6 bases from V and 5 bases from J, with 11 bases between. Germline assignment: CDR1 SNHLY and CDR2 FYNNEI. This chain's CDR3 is CASSRDNHNEQFF. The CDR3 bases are TGTGCCAGCAGCCGGGACAATCACAATGAGCAGTTCTTC. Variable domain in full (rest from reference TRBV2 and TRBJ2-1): EPEVTQTPSHQVTQMGQEVILRCVPISNHLYFYWYRQILGQKVEFLVSFYNNEISEKSEIFDDQFSVERPDGSNFTLKIRSTKLEDSAMYFCASSRDNHNEQFFGPGTRLTVL.

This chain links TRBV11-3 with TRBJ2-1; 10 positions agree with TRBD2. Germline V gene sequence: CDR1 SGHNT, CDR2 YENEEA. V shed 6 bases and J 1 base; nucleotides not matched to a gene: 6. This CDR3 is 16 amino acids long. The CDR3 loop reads CASSSGTSESYNEQFF. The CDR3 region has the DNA TGTGCCAGCAGTTCCGGGACTAGCGAATCCTACAATGAGCAGTTCTTC.

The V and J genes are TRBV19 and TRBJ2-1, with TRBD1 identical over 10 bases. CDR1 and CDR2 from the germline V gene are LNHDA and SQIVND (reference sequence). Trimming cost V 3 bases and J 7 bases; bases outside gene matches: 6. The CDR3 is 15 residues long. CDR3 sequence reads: CASSMGQGPWNEQFF. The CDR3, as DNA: TGTGCCAGTAGTATGGGACAGGGGCCTTGGAATGAGCAGTTCTTC. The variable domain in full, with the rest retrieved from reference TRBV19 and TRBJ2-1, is DGGITQSPKYLFRKEGQNVTLSCEQNLNHDAMYWYRQDPGQGLRLIYYSQIVNDFQKGDIAEGYSVSREKKESFPLTVTSAQKNPTAFYLCASSMGQGPWNEQFFGPGTRLTVL.

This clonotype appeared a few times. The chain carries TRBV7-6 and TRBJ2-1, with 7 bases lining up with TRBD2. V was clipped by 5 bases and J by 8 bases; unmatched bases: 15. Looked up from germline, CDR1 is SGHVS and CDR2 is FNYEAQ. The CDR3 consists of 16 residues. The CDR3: CASSPPRDYGGDEQFF. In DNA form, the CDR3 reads TGTGCCAGCAGCCCCCCCCGGGACTACGGTGGAGATGAGCAGTTCTTC. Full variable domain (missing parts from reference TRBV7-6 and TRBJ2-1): GAGVSQSPRYKVTKRGQDVALRCDPISGHVSLYWYRQALGQGPEFLTYFNYEAQQDKSGLPNDRFSAERPEGSISTLTIQRTEQRDSAMYRCASSPPRDYGGDEQFFGPGTRLTVL.

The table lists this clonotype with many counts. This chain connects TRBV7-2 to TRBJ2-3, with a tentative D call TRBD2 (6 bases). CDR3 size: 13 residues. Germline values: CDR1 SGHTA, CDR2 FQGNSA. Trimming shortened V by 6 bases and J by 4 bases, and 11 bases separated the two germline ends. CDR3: CASRLSGADTQYF. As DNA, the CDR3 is TGTGCCAGCAGACTTAGCGGAGCAGATACGCAGTATTTT.

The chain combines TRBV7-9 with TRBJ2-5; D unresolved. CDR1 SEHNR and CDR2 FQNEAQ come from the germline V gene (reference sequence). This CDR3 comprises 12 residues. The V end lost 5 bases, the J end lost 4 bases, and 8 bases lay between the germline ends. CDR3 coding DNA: TGTGCCAGCAGCCCCCCCGGAGAGACCCAGTACTTC. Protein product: CASSPPGETQYF. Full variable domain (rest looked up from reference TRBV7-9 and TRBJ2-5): DTGVSQNPRHKITKRGQNVTFRCDPISEHNRLYWYRQTLGQGPEFLTYFQNEAQLEKSRLLSDRFSAERPKGSFSTLEIQRTEQGDSAMYLCASSPPGETQYFGPGTRLLVL.